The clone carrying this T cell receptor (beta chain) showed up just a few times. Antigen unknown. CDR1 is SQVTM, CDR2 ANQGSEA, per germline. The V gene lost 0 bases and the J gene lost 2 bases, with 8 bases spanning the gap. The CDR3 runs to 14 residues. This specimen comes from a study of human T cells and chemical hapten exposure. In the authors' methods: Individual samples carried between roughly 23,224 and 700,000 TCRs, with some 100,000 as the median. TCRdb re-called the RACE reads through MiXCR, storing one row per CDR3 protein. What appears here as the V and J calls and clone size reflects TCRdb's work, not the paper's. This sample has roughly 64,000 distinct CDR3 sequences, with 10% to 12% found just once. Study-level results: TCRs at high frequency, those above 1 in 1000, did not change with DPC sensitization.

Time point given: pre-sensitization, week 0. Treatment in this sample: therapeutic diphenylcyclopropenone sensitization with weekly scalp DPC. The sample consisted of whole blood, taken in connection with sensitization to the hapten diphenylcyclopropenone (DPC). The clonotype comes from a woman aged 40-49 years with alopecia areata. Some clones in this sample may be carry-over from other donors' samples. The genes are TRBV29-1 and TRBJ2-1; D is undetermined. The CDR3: CSVEEGSAYNEQFF. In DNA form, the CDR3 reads TGCAGCGTTGAAGAGGGATCTGCCTACAATGAGCAGTTCTTC.